The clone carrying this T cell receptor beta chain was detected only a few times. The CDR3 runs to 12 residues. CDR1 SQVTM and CDR2 ANQGSEA come from the germline V gene. Trimming removed 6 bases from V and 1 base from J, with 9 bases in between. The sample originates from a study of blood T cell repertoires in COVID-19. The wider study: The United States, Italy and Spain were the sources of the acute and convalescent COVID-19 samples. T cells, B-cell-depleted T cells, or PBMCs supplied cDNA or gDNA.

Methods used by the authors: Amplification of reference gene primers provided the estimated nucleated cell counts. Using immunoSEQ multiplex PCR, the repertoire was profiled, and TCRdb retains in-frame clones only, with some absent. V and J calls and clone size are copied from that table; D and trimming were computed from the DNA. This sample yields roughly 360,000 clones, of which 70% to 85% are seen a single time; about 1.2% belongs to the top ten. The receptor was isolated from a human donor with acute or convalescent COVID-19. The donor label of this sample is uncertain. Material for sequencing was peripheral blood. This chain uses TRBV29-1 with TRBJ1-1, with D unclear. This chain's CDR3 is CSVGEGNTEAFF. DNA for the CDR3: TGCAGCGTCGGTGAGGGGAACACTGAAGCTTTCTTT.